This TCR beta chain was sequenced in a study of cytomegalovirus exposure and HLA in healthy donors. Overall study findings and caveats: Across all donors, roughly uniform sequencing depth was an assumption of the presence/absence analyses.

PCR was performed using 60 Vbeta and 13 Jbeta primers. Clones were sequenced by immunoSEQ multiplex PCR, and TCRdb holds only the in-frame ones, with some missing. The sample includes more than 130,000 clones, around 85% of them seen just once. V lost 8 bases and J 1 base, leaving 6 bases between the germline ends. The CDR3 totals 12 residues. The V gene's germline CDR1 is SNHLY and CDR2 FYNNEI. Donors likely had unrecorded immune exposures despite being nominally healthy when sampled. About this clone: Its antigen is not known.

Sequenced: PBMCs. J is TRBJ1-5 and V is TRBV2; tentative D call: TRBD1 (5 bases). The TCR comes from a man aged 40-49 years in good health and CMV-seropositive. The CDR3 DNA reads TGTGCCAGCCGACAGAGCAATCAGCCCCAGCATTTT. Translation gives CASRQSNQPQHF.